Below are 29 T cell receptor beta chains sequenced from a single sample in a study of blood T cell repertoires in COVID-19. The data were produced by immunoSEQ multiplex PCR, yet TCRdb's version contains in-frame clones alone and is incomplete. The sample has 100,000 or so clones; more than 70% are singletons. Specimen: peripheral blood. The origin of the receptors is a human donor in a cohort sampled during active COVID-19.

The V and J genes are TRBV27 and TRBJ1-3; 9 bases fit TRBD1. The CDR3 has 17 residues. Germline V gene data show CDR1 as MNHEY and CDR2 as SMNVEV (reference sequence). J lost 2 bases, V lost 5 bases, and 10 bases had no gene match. The CDR3 is CASSPGQGRSAGNTIYF. CDR3 DNA sequence: TGTGCCAGCAGTCCGGGACAGGGAAGATCGGCTGGAAACACCATATATTTT.

This clone was observed a single time. The chain employs TRBV23-1 and TRBJ2-7, with TRBD1 matching over 8 bases. TRBV23-1 is flagged as an ORF with uncertain function. The length of the CDR3 is 15 residues. The V gene end was trimmed by 0 bases and the J gene end by 6 bases; junction bases not matched to a gene: 7. The CDR3 DNA follows: TGCGCCAGCAGTCAATCGAGGGACAGGCGGGGCGAGCAGTACTTC. This sequence encodes CASSQSRDRRGEQYF.

This clone was seen just once. The rearrangement joins TRBV7-9 to TRBJ2-5, with TRBD1 matching 8 bases. This CDR3 is built from 15 residues. From germline, CDR1 is SEHNR and CDR2 FQNEAQ (reference sequence). The J segment lost 2 bases and the V segment lost 4 bases, leaving 6 bases of the junction unmatched. The CDR3 here is CASSSETGDQETQYF. The CDR3, as DNA: TGTGCCAGCAGCTCGGAGACAGGGGATCAAGAGACCCAGTACTTC.

The V gene is TRBV6-5, the J gene TRBJ2-1, with 10 bases aligning to TRBD2. There are 15 residues in the CDR3. Losses at the gene ends were 6 bases for V and 2 bases for J; bases not matched to a gene: 4. Germline V gene data show CDR1 as MNHEY and CDR2 as SVGAGI. Here the CDR3 reads CASSLAGGPYNEQFF. DNA of the CDR3: TGTGCCAGCAGCTTAGCGGGAGGTCCCTACAATGAGCAGTTCTTC.

This chain uses TRBV5-1 with TRBJ1-2, with 7 bases aligning to TRBD1. CDR3 length: 15 residues. The J segment lost 10 bases and the V segment lost 4 bases, leaving 16 bases of the junction unmatched. Per the germline V gene, CDR1 is SGHRS and CDR2 is YFSETQ. As DNA, the CDR3 is TGCGCCAGCAGCCCCTCCGACAGGGCCACAACCATCTACACCTTC. This encodes CASSPSDRATTIYTF.

This clone was detected a few times. V is TRBV2 and J is TRBJ2-7; 8 bases map to TRBD1. In germline, CDR1 is SNHLY, CDR2 FYNNEI. V lost 1 base to trimming and J lost 3 bases; unmatched junction nucleotides: 2. The CDR3 loop spans 14 amino acids. The CDR3 coding sequence is TGTGCCAGCAGTGAAGACAGGGGGTACTACGAGCAGTACTTC. Its protein is CASSEDRGYYEQYF.

This clone was seen a few times. The V and J genes are TRBV6-6 and TRBJ2-1; possibly TRBD1 for D (6 bases). There are 14 residues in the CDR3. The germline CDR1 and CDR2 sequences are MNHNY and SVGAGI (reference sequence). The V and J ends lost 6 bases and 4 bases respectively, with 13 bases between them. The chain's CDR3 is CASREDSLYNEQFF. The CDR3 DNA follows: TGTGCCAGCAGAGAGGACAGCCTATACAATGAGCAGTTCTTC.

V is TRBV19 and J is TRBJ1-1, with TRBD1 identical over 8 bases. CDR1 LNHDA and CDR2 SQIVND come from the germline V gene (reference sequence). Trimming at V came to 6 bases and at J to 0 bases, leaving 3 bases not matched to a gene. The CDR3 is made up of 14 amino acids. Here the CDR3 DNA reads TGTGCCAGTAGAACGGACAGGGTGAACACTGAAGCTTTCTTT. Amino acids: CASRTDRVNTEAFF.

This chain connects TRBV27 to TRBJ2-7; 10 nucleotides line up with TRBD2. Germline loops: CDR1 MNHEY, CDR2 SMNVEV (reference sequence). This CDR3 is built from 15 residues. The ends lost 5 bases at V and 2 bases at J; junction bases unmatched: 6. The CDR3: CASSLTSGTAYEQYF. CDR3 coding DNA: TGTGCCAGCAGTCTTACTAGCGGGACCGCCTACGAGCAGTACTTC.

The genes are TRBV3-1 (or the pseudogene TRBV3-2) and TRBJ1-1; possibly TRBD1 for D (6 bases). Germline CDR1 LGHDT, CDR2 YNNKEL (reference sequence). Trimming took off 4 bases at V and 4 bases at J, with 16 bases between the two ends. The CDR3 consists of 15 residues. CDR3 bases: TGTGCCAGCAGCCCGATACAGGGCCGAGGCACTGAAGCTTTCTTT. This sequence encodes CASSPIQGRGTEAFF.

The chain couples TRBV3-1 (or the pseudogene TRBV3-2) to TRBJ1-6, with 8 bases aligning to TRBD1. The CDR3 loop spans 16 amino acids. V lost 2 bases and J lost 7; bases outside the gene matches: 7. Per germline, CDR1 LGHDT and CDR2 YNNKEL (reference sequence). CDR3 nucleotide sequence: TGTGCCAGCAGCCAAAGGTCGGGACAGGCGAATTCACCCCTCCACTTT. Translating it yields CASSQRSGQANSPLHF.

The chain employs TRBV5-3 and TRBJ2-1, with 8 bases identical to TRBD2. TRBV5-3 belongs to the ORF category, with a function that is uncertain. There are 15 residues in the CDR3. Trimming removed 4 bases from V and 4 bases from J; junction bases left unmatched: 7. The CDR3 coding sequence is TGTGCCAGAAGCCCGACTAGCGCGGTATACAATGAGCAGTTCTTC. It is translated as CARSPTSAVYNEQFF.

The V and J genes are TRBV4-2 and TRBJ2-7, with D possibly TRBD1 on 5 matching bases. Trimming took off 3 bases at V and 3 bases at J, with 21 bases between the two ends. The CDR3 consists of 17 residues. The germline gives CDR1 LGHNA, CDR2 YNFKEQ. The CDR3 coding sequence is TGTGCCAGCAGCCAGGCAGGGCGTTTGGGGCTACACTACGAGCAGTACTTC. This encodes CASSQAGRLGLHYEQYF.

This clone was seen more than once but under ten times. The gene calls are TRBV7-9 and TRBJ2-1; TRBD2 matches at 10 bases. The J segment lost 7 bases and the V segment lost 4 bases, leaving 10 bases of the junction unmatched. The germline V gene encodes CDR1 SEHNR and CDR2 FQNEAQ (reference sequence). The CDR3 contains 16 residues. CDR3 coding DNA: TGTGCCAGCAGCTCCCCCACGGGACTAGCGTTAAATGAGCAGTTCTTC. It yields the protein CASSSPTGLALNEQFF.

This chain connects TRBV5-1 to TRBJ2-3; TRBD2 agrees at 13 bases. CDR3 length equals 16 residues. V lost 4 bases to trimming and J lost 1 base; unmatched junction nucleotides: 3. Germline CDR1 reads SGHRS; CDR2 reads YFSETQ. The DNA of the CDR3 is TGCGCCAGCAGCCCGGGGACTAGCGGGGGCACAGATACGCAGTATTTT. It is translated as CASSPGTSGGTDTQYF.

This chain links TRBV6-1 with TRBJ2-2; D uncertain. Germline-derived CDR1 and CDR2 are MNHNS and SASEGT. V was clipped by 10 bases and J by 5 bases, with 8 bases between them. The CDR3 contains 11 residues. The CDR3 nucleotides read TGTGCCACCTCCAGAACCGGGGAGCTGTTTTTT. It encodes CATSRTGELFF.

The J gene is TRBJ2-3, the V gene TRBV10-3; no reliable D call. Trimming pared 7 bases from V and 2 bases from J, leaving 13 bases between. Per the germline V gene, CDR1 is ENHRY and CDR2 is SYGVKD. CDR3 length: 14 amino acids. In DNA, the CDR3 is TGTGCCATCAATTCGGTGGGCCTCACAGATACGCAGTATTTT. Translating gives CAINSVGLTDTQYF.

The V gene is TRBV4-1, the J gene TRBJ2-1; 11 bases fit TRBD1. This CDR3 comprises 15 residues. V lost 6 bases, J lost 5 bases, and 6 bases stayed unmatched. Per germline, CDR1 MGHRA and CDR2 YSYEKL. CDR3 nucleotides: TGCGCCAGCAGTCGTCCGGGACAGGGGGACAATGAGCAGTTCTTC. It encodes CASSRPGQGDNEQFF.

J is TRBJ2-3 and V is TRBV11-2; a possible D gene is TRBD1 (5 bases). Trimming left V 1 base short and J 0 bases short, with 11 bases between. The CDR3 totals 16 residues. In germline, CDR1 is SGHAT, CDR2 FQNNGV. CDR3 sequence reads: CASSLGLQGSTDTQYF. The CDR3 nucleotides are TGTGCCAGCAGCTTAGGACTCCAGGGAAGCACAGATACGCAGTATTTT.

The chain recombines TRBV2 with TRBJ1-2, with 9 nucleotides matching TRBD1. This CDR3 is built from 15 residues. V dropped 6 bases and J dropped 2; count of bases not matched to a gene: 7. Germline-derived CDR1 and CDR2 are SNHLY and FYNNEI. CDR3 bases: TGTGCCAGCAGGTCACAGGGGGCGCCGAACTATGGCTACACCTTC. Amino acid sequence: CASRSQGAPNYGYTF.

This rearrangement joins TRBV12-3 or TRBV12-4 to TRBJ2-1; 7 nucleotides match TRBD1. The CDR3 sequence is 13 residues long. V lost 1 base, J lost 7 bases, and 1 base stayed unmatched. This CDR3 reads CASSLVRGNEQFF. CDR3 DNA: TGTGCCAGCAGTTTAGTCAGGGGGAATGAGCAGTTCTTC.

The chain couples TRBV18 to TRBJ1-4, with 7 bases aligning to TRBD1. V shed 3 bases and J 7 bases; nucleotides not matched to a gene: 8. The CDR3 contains 15 residues. Germline CDR1 is KGHSH and CDR2 is LQKENI. Here the CDR3 reads CASSPVGQDSEKLFF. The CDR3 nucleotides read TGTGCCAGCTCACCTGTAGGACAGGACAGTGAAAAACTGTTTTTT. Full variable domain (outside the CDR3, taken from reference TRBV18 and TRBJ1-4): NAGVMQNPRHLVRRRGQEARLRCSPMKGHSHVYWYRQLPEEGLKFMVYLQKENIIDESGMPKERFSAEFPKEGPSILRIQQVVRGDSAAYFCASSPVGQDSEKLFFGSGTQLSVL.

There are a few counts of this clone. The CDR3 DNA sequence: TGCGCCAGCAGTAAGAGCTTCGATCAGCCCCAGCATTTT. This sequence encodes CASSKSFDQPQHF. This chain uses TRBV5-1 with TRBJ1-5; D is ambiguous. The CDR3 has 13 residues. The germline gives CDR1 SGHRS, CDR2 YFSETQ. Deletions cut 5 bases from V and 5 bases from J, with 11 bases between.

CDR3 residues: CASTPWQGFSYNEQFF. DNA for the CDR3: TGTGCCAGCACCCCTTGGCAGGGGTTCTCCTACAATGAGCAGTTCTTC. The chain combines TRBV27 with TRBJ2-1, with D possibly TRBD1 on 6 matching bases. V dropped 7 bases and J dropped 0 bases, with 16 bases sitting between them. The germline V gene encodes CDR1 MNHEY and CDR2 SMNVEV (reference sequence). The CDR3 extends over 16 amino acids.

J is TRBJ1-4 and V is TRBV27; TRBD1 aligns across 8 bases. After removal of 6 bases from V and 5 bases from J, the junction contained 5 bases not matched to a gene. The CDR3 consists of 14 residues. Germline V gives CDR1 MNHEY, CDR2 SMNVEV (reference sequence). This CDR3 reads CASSRTGPNEKLFF. DNA for the CDR3: TGTGCCAGCAGCCGGACAGGGCCGAATGAAAAACTGTTTTTT.

This clone was counted a single time. Distinct nucleotide sequences in the sample also encode this CDR3. The gene calls are TRBV5-5 and TRBJ1-1; TRBD1 aligns across 7 bases. In germline, CDR1 is SGHKS, CDR2 YYEKEE (reference sequence). The CDR3 runs to 14 residues. V lost 4 bases, J lost 0 bases, and 3 bases stayed unmatched. The DNA for the CDR3 is TGTGCCAGCAGCCCCGACAGGGTGAACACTGAAGCTTTCTTT. Encoded protein: CASSPDRVNTEAFF.

A few counts support this clone. This chain links TRBV6-5 with TRBJ1-1; tentative D call: TRBD1 (6 bases). Germline loops: CDR1 MNHEY, CDR2 SVGAGI. Trimming removed 6 bases at V and 4 bases at J, with 15 bases between. CDR3 length: 14 residues. The DNA of the CDR3 is TGTGCCAGCAGATCAGGGGACCGGGGCACTGAAGCTTTCTTT. Encoded protein: CASRSGDRGTEAFF.

The chain has TRBV6-5 and TRBJ2-1; 8 bases line up with TRBD1. The CDR3 extends over 15 amino acids. Germline loops: CDR1 MNHEY, CDR2 SVGAGI. With V trimmed by 6 bases and J by 2 bases, 6 bases remained unmatched. CDR3 in DNA: TGTGCCAGCAGACCCGGGACAGGTCCCTACAATGAGCAGTTCTTC. This codes for CASRPGTGPYNEQFF.

The V gene is TRBV2, the J gene TRBJ1-4, with D perhaps TRBD1 (5 bases). V shed 3 bases and J shed 7 bases, with 12 bases lying between them. The CDR3 covers 14 residues. Looked up from germline, CDR1 is SNHLY and CDR2 is FYNNEI. The CDR3 here is CASSEIRVGEKLFF. In DNA form, the CDR3 reads TGTGCCAGCAGTGAGATCAGGGTGGGTGAAAAACTGTTTTTT.